A selection of T cell receptor beta chains follows, all from one sample in a study of T cell repertoires in cytomegalovirus infection. One entry per CDR3 protein, called by TCRdb with MiXCR from the reads. The table records more than 250,000 distinct CDR3 sequences, 25% of them present only once. No antigen is known for these receptors. The sequences come from cultured PBMCs, collected from culture after CMV antigen stimulation. These TCRs come from a human donor in good health (CMV status not recorded). Some clones in this sample may be carry-over from other donors' samples. CDR3s include the opening cysteine and the closing phenylalanine or tryptophan. A D gene is named only where the DNA matches it firmly. The listing skips clone size in some rows; elsewhere it reads once, few, many or a size class.

v_call	clone_size	j_call	d_call	cdr3_nt	cdr3_aa
TRBV7-2	many	TRBJ1-2	TRBD1	TGTGCCAGCAGCTTATTCAGGGGGCAAGACTATGGCTACACCTTC	CASSLFRGQDYGYTF
TRBV4-1	.	TRBJ2-5	TRBD2	TGCGCCAGCAGCCAATCCCTTTTGTTCGGGGGGTGGGGACAAGAGACCCAGTACTTC	CASSQSLLFGGWGQETQYF
TRBV29-1	.	TRBJ2-2	TRBD2	TGCAGCGCCCAAAGGGATCGGCTAGCGGGGCTTGCGAACACCGGGGAGCTGTTTTTT	CSAQRDRLAGLANTGELFF
TRBV7-2	many	TRBJ2-3	.	TGTGCCAGCAGCTTAGGGCGGCGCACAGATACGCAGTATTTT	CASSLGRRTDTQYF
TRBV7-9	.	TRBJ2-5	.	TGTGCCAGCAGCTTAGGCGGGGTCGGGGAGACCCAGTACTTC	CASSLGGVGETQYF
TRBV7-2	many	TRBJ2-7	.	TGTGCCAGCAGCTTAGAGCCCAGAAGTCTCTACGAGCAGTACTTC	CASSLEPRSLYEQYF
TRBV27	.	TRBJ2-2	TRBD2	TGTGCCAGCAGTCCTCCCGGACTAGCGGGAGGGACGAACACCGGGGAGCTGTTTTTT	CASSPPGLAGGTNTGELFF
TRBV27	few	TRBJ2-1	TRBD2	TGTCCTCTTCCCCCACTAGCGAGGATCAATGAGCAGTTCTTC	CPLPPLARINEQFF
TRBV27	.	TRBJ1-3	.	TGTGCCAGCAGTGCATACAGGTCTGGAAACACCATATATTTT	CASSAYRSGNTIYF
TRBV10-3	.	TRBJ2-7	.	TGTGCCATCAGTGAGTCGGGCAGTCCTTACGAGCAGTACTTC	CAISESGSPYEQYF
TRBV4-2	.	TRBJ2-1	TRBD1	TGTGCCAGCAGCCAAGAAACTAGAGACAGGGGACCCAATGAGCAGTTCTTC	CASSQETRDRGPNEQFF
TRBV10-3	few	TRBJ1-5	.	TGTGCCATCAGTGAGGAGTTGCGGAGCAATCAGCCCCAGCATTTT	CAISEELRSNQPQHF
TRBV6-5	.	TRBJ2-2	TRBD2	TGTGCCAGCAGTTACTCGGTTGAAAGCGGGAGGGCATTCGGGGAGCTGTTTTTT	CASSYSVESGRAFGELFF
TRBV7-6	few	TRBJ1-1	TRBD1	TGTGCCAGCAGCCCGGAACAGGGGAACTTAATGACTGAAGCTTTCTTT	CASSPEQGNLMTEAFF
TRBV19	.	TRBJ2-2	TRBD1	TGTGCCAGTAGTGATCGAAGGAACAGGGGGCACACCGGGGAGCTGTTTTTT	CASSDRRNRGHTGELFF
TRBV24-1	.	TRBJ1-5	.	TGTGCCACCAGTGATTCCCAGCTCAATCAGCCCCAGCATTTT	CATSDSQLNQPQHF
TRBV20-1	.	TRBJ1-1	.	TGCAGTGCTCAGATGGGGCGGCGCCGAGAAGCTTTCTTT	CSAQMGRRREAFF
TRBV19	.	TRBJ2-1	.	TGTGCCAGTAGTATAGATCGTAACAATGAGCAGTTCTTC	CASSIDRNNEQFF